This entry lists 30 T cell receptor beta chains sequenced from one sample in a study of control samples from healthy donors and cancer patients. Measured with immunoSEQ multiplex PCR; TCRdb has only the in-frame clones, and not every one. The sample has around 58,000 clones; 90% to 97% are singletons. Sequencing was performed on blood. These TCRs come from a woman between 18 and 29 years old in good health.

The chain is built from TRBV2 and TRBJ1-5; 8 bases line up with TRBD1. This CDR3 spans 16 amino acids. Per germline, CDR1 SNHLY and CDR2 FYNNEI. V was clipped by 3 bases and J by 2 bases; unmatched bases: 6. DNA for the CDR3: TGTGCCAGCAGTGACCGGGACAGGTCTCGCAATCAGCCCCAGCATTTT. Residues: CASSDRDRSRNQPQHF.

This chain uses TRBV4-3 with TRBJ2-5; 7 bases agree with TRBD1. With 3 bases clipped from V and 5 bases from J, the junction kept 3 bases outside the gene matches. Germline values: CDR1 LGHNA, CDR2 YSLEER. The CDR3 spans 13 residues. DNA of the CDR3: TGCGCCAGCAGCCAGAACAGGGGTGAGACCCAGTACTTC. It yields the protein CASSQNRGETQYF.

The chain has TRBV5-4 and TRBJ2-1; 12 bases are a match to TRBD2. The V gene's germline CDR1 is SGHNT and CDR2 YYREEE (reference sequence). The junction had 8 bases not matched to a gene; V was cut back by 3 bases and J by 10 bases. This CDR3 spans 15 amino acids. In DNA, the CDR3 is TGTGCCAGCAGCTCCGCTAGCGGGGGGGGACAGGAGCAGTTCTTC. Amino acid sequence: CASSSASGGGQEQFF. The whole variable domain, remainder taken from reference TRBV5-4 and TRBJ2-1, is ETGVTQSPTHLIKTRGQQVTLRCSSQSGHNTVSWYQQALGQGPQFIFQYYREEENGRGNFPPRFSGLQFPNYSSELNVNALELDDSALYLCASSSASGGGQEQFFGPGTRLTVL.

The J gene is TRBJ1-6, the V gene TRBV6-1, with 8 bases matching TRBD1. This CDR3 region has 15 residues. Germline values: CDR1 MNHNS, CDR2 SASEGT. J gave up 9 bases and V 3 bases, and 7 bases lay outside the gene matches. The CDR3 bases are TGTGCCAGCAGTGACGGGGCAGGGGGCATTTCACCCCTCCACTTT. Protein sequence: CASSDGAGGISPLHF.

This chain links TRBV4-1 with TRBJ2-1, with D tentatively TRBD2 (6 bases). Germline loops: CDR1 MGHRA, CDR2 YSYEKL. The CDR3 spans 13 residues. V lost 3 bases to trimming and J lost 6 bases, with 9 bases between them. The CDR3 sequence is CASSHHGGNEQFF. In nucleotides, the CDR3 is TGCGCCAGCAGCCATCACGGGGGCAATGAGCAGTTCTTC.

The chain carries TRBV7-2 and TRBJ2-1; D ambiguous. CDR3 size: 14 residues. Looked up from germline, CDR1 is SGHTA and CDR2 is FQGNSA. V lost 4 bases, J lost 0 bases, and 7 bases lay in between. The CDR3 region has the DNA TGTGCCAGCAGCTCAAGTTACTCCTACAATGAGCAGTTCTTC. Translating it yields CASSSSYSYNEQFF. Variable domain in full (rest from reference TRBV7-2 and TRBJ2-1): GAGVSQSPSNKVTEKGKDVELRCDPISGHTALYWYRQSLGQGLEFLIYFQGNSAPDKSGLPSDRFSAERTGGSVSTLTIQRTQQEDSAVYLCASSSSYSYNEQFFGPGTRLTVL.

J is TRBJ1-1 and V is TRBV7-9; D gene unclear. The V gene's germline CDR1 is SEHNR and CDR2 FQNEAQ (reference sequence). V was shortened by 5 bases and J by 0 bases, with 16 bases between the two germline ends. The CDR3 totals 16 residues. Written as DNA, the CDR3 is TGTGCCAGCAGCCGCCCTGGGTGGGAGATGAACACTGAAGCTTTCTTT. It specifies CASSRPGWEMNTEAFF.

This chain connects TRBV20-1 to TRBJ2-2; the D is unclear. V was shortened by 3 bases and J by 5 bases, with 7 bases between the two germline ends. There are 12 residues in the CDR3. Germline V gene sequence: CDR1 DFQATT, CDR2 SNEGSKA (reference sequence). CDR3 DNA: TGCAGTGCTAGTCTAGGAACCGGGGAGCTGTTTTTT. It yields the protein CSASLGTGELFF.

CDR3 sequence (DNA): TGTGCCAGCAGTTTCGTCTGGGACACTCTAAAAGAGACCCAGTACTTC. This codes for CASSFVWDTLKETQYF. The genes are TRBV5-6 and TRBJ2-5, with TRBD1 as a possible D gene (6 bases). This CDR3 is built from 16 residues. CDR1 and CDR2 (germline): SGHDT, YYEEEE. The V gene lost 5 bases and the J gene lost 3 bases, with 20 bases spanning the gap. Full variable domain (rest looked up from reference TRBV5-6 and TRBJ2-5): DAGVTQSPTHLIKTRGQQVTLRCSPKSGHDTVSWYQQALGQGPQFIFQYYEEEERQRGNFPDRFSGHQFPNYSSELNVNALLLGDSALYLCASSFVWDTLKETQYFGPGTRLLVL.

The V and J genes are TRBV5-6 and TRBJ2-7; D may correspond to TRBD1 or TRBD2 (5 bases each). V was clipped by 0 bases and J by 2 bases, with 9 bases between them. This CDR3 has 14 residues. Germline assignment: CDR1 SGHDT and CDR2 YYEEEE. As DNA, the CDR3 is TGTGCCAGCAGCTTGGGAGGGGTTCCCTACGAGCAGTACTTC. Residues: CASSLGGVPYEQYF.

This clone was recorded a few times. The chain recombines TRBV6-2 or TRBV6-3 with TRBJ2-1; tentative D call: TRBD1 (5 bases). The germline gives CDR1 MNHEY, CDR2 SVGEGT. The CDR3 spans 14 residues. The ends were cut back, 2 bases at V and 5 bases at J, with 10 bases in the middle. DNA for the CDR3: TGTGCCAGCAGTTACAGTTTAGGGGACAATGAGCAGTTCTTC. This sequence encodes CASSYSLGDNEQFF.

V is TRBV9 and J is TRBJ2-1; perhaps TRBD2 as D (5 bases). In germline, CDR1 is SGDLS, CDR2 YYNGEE. This CDR3 is built from 14 residues. V was cut by 0 bases and J by 8 bases, with 12 bases left in between. CDR3 in DNA: TGTGCCAGCAGCGTAGCTTCCCGGGGATATGAGCAGTTCTTC. Amino acids: CASSVASRGYEQFF.

This rearrangement joins TRBV10-1 to TRBJ1-5; 9 nucleotides agree with TRBD1. In germline, CDR1 is WNHNN, CDR2 SYGVQD (reference sequence). Trimming removed 7 bases from V and 2 bases from J; junction bases left unmatched: 6. The CDR3 spans 15 residues. DNA of the CDR3: TGCGCCAGCACCCAGGACAGGGGAGGCAATCAGCCCCAGCATTTT. This sequence encodes CASTQDRGGNQPQHF.

The V call is TRBV7-2, the J call TRBJ1-3, with D possibly matching TRBD1 (6 bases). This CDR3 is 15 amino acids long. The germline V gene has CDR1 SGHTA and CDR2 FQGNSA. The V end lost 1 base, the J end lost 4 bases, and 11 bases lay between the germline ends. The CDR3: CASSLDWGAGNTIYF. The CDR3 nucleotides read TGTGCCAGCAGCTTAGATTGGGGGGCAGGAAACACCATATATTTT.

V gene TRBV20-1 combines with J gene TRBJ1-2; TRBD1 matches at 11 bases. Germline assignment: CDR1 DFQATT and CDR2 SNEGSKA (reference sequence). CDR3 length: 11 amino acids. V lost 6 bases to trimming and J lost 8 bases; unmatched junction nucleotides: 2. CDR3 loop: CSAGTGGGYTF. CDR3 DNA sequence: TGCAGTGCCGGGACAGGGGGGGGCTACACCTTC.

The chain joins TRBV9 to TRBJ2-3, with TRBD2 matching over 11 bases. Unmatched junction bases numbered 4, after V lost 2 bases and J lost 2 bases. This CDR3 spans 16 amino acids. CDR1 is SGDLS and CDR2 is YYNGEE in the germline V gene. The CDR3 reads CASSVGTSGDTDTQYF. CDR3 bases: TGTGCCAGCAGCGTGGGGACTAGCGGTGACACAGATACGCAGTATTTT.

This sequence joins TRBV3-1 (or the pseudogene TRBV3-2) and TRBJ2-1; 7 nucleotides match TRBD1. The CDR3 sequence is 16 residues long. The trim removed 4 bases at V and 4 bases at J, leaving 10 bases unmatched. Germline-derived CDR1 and CDR2 are LGHDT and YNNKEL (reference sequence). In DNA, the CDR3 is TGTGCCAGCAGCCTTACTCCGGGACAGCCTTACAATGAGCAGTTCTTC. Amino acids: CASSLTPGQPYNEQFF.

This chain uses TRBV5-6 with TRBJ1-2; possible D gene TRBD1, 5 bases. V lost 1 base and J 4 bases, leaving 8 bases between the germline ends. Germline CDR1 SGHDT, CDR2 YYEEEE. This CDR3 comprises 13 residues. CDR3 sequence: CASSLRQGYGYTF. The CDR3 bases are TGTGCCAGCAGCTTGAGGCAGGGCTATGGCTACACCTTC.

The chain couples TRBV2 to TRBJ1-2, with TRBD1 identical over 12 bases. CDR1 and CDR2 (germline): SNHLY, FYNNEI. The V segment lost 0 bases and the J segment 6 bases; nucleotides outside the gene matches: 11. There are 18 residues in the CDR3. The CDR3 region is CASSEAPTGTGGGHGYTF. The CDR3 DNA is TGTGCCAGCAGTGAAGCCCCCACCGGGACAGGGGGCGGTCATGGCTACACCTTC.

The CDR3 DNA is TGTGCCAGCAGACGGACACTGAGCACAGATACGCAGTATTTT. Amino acid sequence: CASRRTLSTDTQYF. V gene TRBV6-5 combines with J gene TRBJ2-3, with D possibly TRBD1 on 5 matching bases. Trimming shortened V by 6 bases and J by 0 bases, and 10 bases separated the two germline ends. Germline loops: CDR1 MNHEY, CDR2 SVGAGI. The CDR3 totals 14 residues.

This sequence joins TRBV27 and TRBJ1-1, with a possible D match to TRBD1 (6 bases). CDR1 is MNHEY, CDR2 SMNVEV, per germline (reference sequence). V was trimmed by 11 bases and J by 2 bases, leaving 18 bases between them. The CDR3 has 14 residues. The CDR3 nucleotides are TGTGCCCTACAGTCTGGGGGGCCCAACACTGAAGCTTTCTTT. It codes for CALQSGGPNTEAFF.

The V gene is TRBV7-8, the J gene TRBJ1-5, with D uncertain. Trimming removed 5 bases from V and 0 bases from J, with 14 bases in between. This CDR3 spans 16 amino acids. The germline V gene has CDR1 SGHVS and CDR2 FQNEAQ. The CDR3 reads CASSVRDLFSNQPQHF. Written as DNA, the CDR3 is TGTGCCAGCAGCGTCCGGGATCTATTTAGCAATCAGCCCCAGCATTTT. Full variable domain (remainder filled in from reference TRBV7-8 and TRBJ1-5): GAGVSQSPRYKVAKRGQDVALRCDPISGHVSLFWYQQALGQGPEFLTYFQNEAQLDKSGLPSDRFFAERPEGSVSTLKIQRTQQEDSAVYLCASSVRDLFSNQPQHFGDGTRLSIL.

The chain combines TRBV7-2 with TRBJ2-3, with D tentatively TRBD2 (5 bases). CDR1 and CDR2 (germline): SGHTA, FQGNSA. Between the trimmed V and J ends, which lost 2 bases and 4 bases, there was a span of 13 bases. This CDR3 comprises 15 residues. Here the CDR3 reads CASSLQRLAPDTQYF. The DNA for the CDR3 is TGTGCCAGCAGCTTACAGCGGCTAGCTCCAGATACGCAGTATTTT.

The table lists this clone with a count of one. The chain recombines TRBV27 with TRBJ2-2, with TRBD1 identical over 8 bases. CDR1 and CDR2 (germline): MNHEY, SMNVEV (reference sequence). The CDR3 length is 15 residues. The V gene end was trimmed by 4 bases and the J gene end by 2 bases; junction bases not matched to a gene: 3. The CDR3 DNA reads TGTGCCAGCAGTTGGGGGACAGGTAACACCGGGGAGCTGTTTTTT. Translated: CASSWGTGNTGELFF.

This chain links TRBV9 with TRBJ1-4; D is undetermined. The ends were cut back, 4 bases at V and 11 bases at J, with 12 bases in the middle. The CDR3 contains 12 residues. The germline V gene encodes CDR1 SGDLS and CDR2 YYNGEE. The chain's CDR3 is CASSPRLGKLFF. CDR3 nucleotides: TGTGCCAGCAGCCCGCGCCTCGGGAAACTGTTTTTT.

The V call is TRBV11-3, the J call TRBJ2-3; 9 nucleotides agree with TRBD2. After removal of 1 base from V and 3 bases from J, the junction contained 8 bases not matched to a gene. The CDR3 spans 17 residues. CDR1 and CDR2 (germline): SGHNT, YENEEA. The CDR3 nucleotides are TGTGCCAGCAGCTTAGGGCGGGGGGGCGGAAAGACAGATACGCAGTATTTT. This sequence encodes CASSLGRGGGKTDTQYF.

J is TRBJ1-1 and V is TRBV30, with a weak D call TRBD1 (6 bases). This CDR3 is built from 13 residues. V lost 3 bases and J lost 12, with 20 bases in between. Germline-derived CDR1 and CDR2 are GTSNPN and SVGIG (reference sequence). Here the CDR3 reads CAWSEQGVGETFF. DNA for the CDR3: TGTGCCTGGAGCGAACAGGGCGTTGGTGAGACTTTCTTT.

This clone has only one observation. CDR3 DNA sequence: TGTGCCAGCAGTATTACAGGGTCAGATGGCTACACCTTC. Translation gives CASSITGSDGYTF. The V gene is TRBV12-3 or TRBV12-4, the J gene TRBJ1-2; maybe TRBD1 (6 bases). Trimming removed 5 bases at V and 6 bases at J, with 13 bases between. The CDR3 is made up of 13 amino acids.

This clone has only one observation. The chain combines TRBV3-1 (or the pseudogene TRBV3-2) with TRBJ2-3; 9 nucleotides align to TRBD2. Trimming removed 1 base from V and 4 bases from J; junction bases left unmatched: 6. The CDR3 has 16 residues. CDR1 LGHDT and CDR2 YNNKEL come from the germline V gene (reference sequence). CDR3 coding DNA: TGTGCCAGCAGCCAAGGTGGGCGGGGGGGCTCAGATACGCAGTATTTT. Translation gives CASSQGGRGGSDTQYF.

The chain links TRBV18 to TRBJ2-5; tentatively, D is TRBD1 (5 bases). Trimming stripped 4 bases from V and 1 base from J, with 10 bases between. The CDR3 is 14 amino acids. Germline assignment: CDR1 KGHSH and CDR2 LQKENI. The CDR3 DNA is TGTGCCAGCTCACGGAACAGGCTCCAAGAGACCCAGTACTTC. Its protein is CASSRNRLQETQYF.